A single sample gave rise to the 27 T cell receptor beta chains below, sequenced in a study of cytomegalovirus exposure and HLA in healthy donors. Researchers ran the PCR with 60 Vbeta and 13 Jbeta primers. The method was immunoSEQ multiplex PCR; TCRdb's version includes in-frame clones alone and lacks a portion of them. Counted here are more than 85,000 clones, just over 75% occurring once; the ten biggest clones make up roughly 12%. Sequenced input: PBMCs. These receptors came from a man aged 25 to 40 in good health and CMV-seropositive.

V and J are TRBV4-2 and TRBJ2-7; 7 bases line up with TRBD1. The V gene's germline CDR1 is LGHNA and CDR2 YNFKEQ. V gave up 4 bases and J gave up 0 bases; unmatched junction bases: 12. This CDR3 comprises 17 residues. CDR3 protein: CASSRTRTGVYSYEQYF. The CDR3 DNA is TGTGCCAGCAGCCGAACCCGAACAGGGGTCTACTCCTACGAGCAGTACTTC.

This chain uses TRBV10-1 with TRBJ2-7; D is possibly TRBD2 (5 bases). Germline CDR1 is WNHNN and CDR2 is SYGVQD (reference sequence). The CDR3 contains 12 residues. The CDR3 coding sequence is TGCTCGAGGAGCGGTACGGTCCCGCGGCAGTACTTC. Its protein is CSRSGTVPRQYF.

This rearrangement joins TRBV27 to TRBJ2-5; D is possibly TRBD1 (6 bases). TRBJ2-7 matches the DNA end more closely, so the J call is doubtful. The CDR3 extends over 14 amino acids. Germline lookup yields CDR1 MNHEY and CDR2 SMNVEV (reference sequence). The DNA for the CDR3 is TGTGCCAGCAGTTTTTTCAGGGGACCCTACGAGCAGTACTTC. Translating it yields CASSFFRGPYEQYF.

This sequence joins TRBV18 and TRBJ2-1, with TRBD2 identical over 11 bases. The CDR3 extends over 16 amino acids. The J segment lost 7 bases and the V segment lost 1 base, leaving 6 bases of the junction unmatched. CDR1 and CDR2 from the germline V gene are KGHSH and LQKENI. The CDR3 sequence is CASSPRLAGGVNEQFF. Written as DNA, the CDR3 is TGTGCCAGCTCACCACGGCTAGCGGGGGGCGTGAATGAGCAGTTCTTC. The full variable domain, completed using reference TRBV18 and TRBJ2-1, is NAGVMQNPRHLVRRRGQEARLRCSPMKGHSHVYWYRQLPEEGLKFMVYLQKENIIDESGMPKERFSAEFPKEGPSILRIQQVVRGDSAAYFCASSPRLAGGVNEQFFGPGTRLTVL.

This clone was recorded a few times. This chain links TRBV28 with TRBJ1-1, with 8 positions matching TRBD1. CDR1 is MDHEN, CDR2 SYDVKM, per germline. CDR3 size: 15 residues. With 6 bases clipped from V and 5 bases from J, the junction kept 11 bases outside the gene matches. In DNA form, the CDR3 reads TGTGCCAGCAGGCTCAATACAGGGGGTAGGACTGAAGCTTTCTTT. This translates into CASRLNTGGRTEAFF.

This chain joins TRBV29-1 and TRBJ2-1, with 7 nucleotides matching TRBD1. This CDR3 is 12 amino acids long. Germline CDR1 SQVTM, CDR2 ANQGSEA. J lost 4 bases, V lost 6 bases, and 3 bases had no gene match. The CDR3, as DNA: TGCAGCGTGTCGGACAGGTACAATGAGCAGTTCTTC. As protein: CSVSDRYNEQFF.

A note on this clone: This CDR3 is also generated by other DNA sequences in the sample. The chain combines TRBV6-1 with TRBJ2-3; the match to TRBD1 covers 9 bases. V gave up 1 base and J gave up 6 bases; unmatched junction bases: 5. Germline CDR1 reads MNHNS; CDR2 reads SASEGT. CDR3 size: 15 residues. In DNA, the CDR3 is TGTGCCAGCAGTGAAGGGGGGACAGGGACTGATACGCAGTATTTT. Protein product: CASSEGGTGTDTQYF.

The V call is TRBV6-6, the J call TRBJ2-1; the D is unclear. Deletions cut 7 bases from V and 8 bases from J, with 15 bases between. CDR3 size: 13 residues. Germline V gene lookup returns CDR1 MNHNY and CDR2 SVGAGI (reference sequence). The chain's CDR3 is CASTRKRLDEQFF. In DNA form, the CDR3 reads TGTGCCAGCACGCGAAAGAGGTTGGATGAGCAGTTCTTC.

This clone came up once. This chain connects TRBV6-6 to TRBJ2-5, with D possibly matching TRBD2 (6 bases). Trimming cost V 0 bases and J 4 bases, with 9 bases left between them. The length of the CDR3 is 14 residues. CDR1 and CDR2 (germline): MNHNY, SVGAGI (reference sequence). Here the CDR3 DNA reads TGTGCCAGCAGTTACTCGAAGGAGGGAGAGACCCAGTACTTC. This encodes CASSYSKEGETQYF.

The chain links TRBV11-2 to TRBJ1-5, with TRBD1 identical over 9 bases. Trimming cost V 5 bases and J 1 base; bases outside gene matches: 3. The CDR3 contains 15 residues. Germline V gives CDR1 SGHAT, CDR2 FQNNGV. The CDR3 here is CASSPDRGSNQPQHF. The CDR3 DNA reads TGTGCCAGCAGCCCCGACAGGGGGAGCAATCAGCCCCAGCATTTT. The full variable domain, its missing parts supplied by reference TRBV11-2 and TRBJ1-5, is EAGVAQSPRYKIIEKRQSVAFWCNPISGHATLYWYQQILGQGPKLLIQFQNNGVVDDSQLPKDRFSAERLKGVDSTLKIQPAKLEDSAVYLCASSPDRGSNQPQHFGDGTRLSIL.

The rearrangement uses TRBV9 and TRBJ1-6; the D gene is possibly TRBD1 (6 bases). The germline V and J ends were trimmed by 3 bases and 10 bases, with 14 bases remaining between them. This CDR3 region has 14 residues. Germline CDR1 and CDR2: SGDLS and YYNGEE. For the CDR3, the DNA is TGTGCCAGCAGCGGAGGGGGGGTCAGATCACCCCTCCACTTT. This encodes CASSGGGVRSPLHF.

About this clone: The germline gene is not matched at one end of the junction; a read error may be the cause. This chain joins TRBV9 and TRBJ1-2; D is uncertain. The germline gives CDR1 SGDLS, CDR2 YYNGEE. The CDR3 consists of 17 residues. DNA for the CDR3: TGTGTCAGCAGCGTAGGATCGGGATCAGCGGCCTACTATGGCTACACCTTC. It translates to CVSSVGSGSAAYYGYTF.

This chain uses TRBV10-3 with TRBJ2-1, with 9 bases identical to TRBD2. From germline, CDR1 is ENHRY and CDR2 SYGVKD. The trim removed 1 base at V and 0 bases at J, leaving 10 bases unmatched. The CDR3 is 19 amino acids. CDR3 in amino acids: CAISEFPSGDFSSYNEQFF. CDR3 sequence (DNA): TGTGCCATCAGTGAGTTCCCTAGCGGGGACTTTAGCTCCTACAATGAGCAGTTCTTC.

CDR3 loop: CASSPSGTDTQYF. For the CDR3, the DNA is TGTGCCAGCAGCCCCTCGGGCACAGATACGCAGTATTTT. This chain links TRBV9 with TRBJ2-3, with D hard to call. With 4 bases removed from V and 1 base from J, the gap between germline ends came to 7 bases. This CDR3 spans 13 amino acids. Per germline, CDR1 SGDLS and CDR2 YYNGEE.

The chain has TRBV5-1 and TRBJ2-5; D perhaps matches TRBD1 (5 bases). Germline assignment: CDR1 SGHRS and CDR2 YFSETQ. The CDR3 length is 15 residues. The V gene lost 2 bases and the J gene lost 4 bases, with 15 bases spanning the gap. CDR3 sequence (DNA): TGCGCCAGCAGCTTCGGAACTCAAAGGGGAGAGACCCAGTACTTC. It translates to CASSFGTQRGETQYF.

Here the CDR3 reads CASSPPAGRALGTEAFF. The CDR3 region has the DNA TGTGCCAGCTCACCACCGGCTGGGAGGGCCCTGGGGACTGAAGCTTTCTTT. The gene calls are TRBV18 and TRBJ1-1, with unresolved D. This CDR3 is built from 17 residues. Between the trimmed V and J ends, which lost 0 bases and 5 bases, there was a span of 19 bases. From germline, CDR1 is KGHSH and CDR2 LQKENI.

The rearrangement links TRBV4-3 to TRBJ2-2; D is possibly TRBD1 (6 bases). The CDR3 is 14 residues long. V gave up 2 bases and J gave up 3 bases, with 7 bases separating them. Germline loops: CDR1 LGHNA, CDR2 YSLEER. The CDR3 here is CASSQRTDTGELFF. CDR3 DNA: TGCGCCAGCAGCCAACGGACAGACACCGGGGAGCTGTTTTTT.

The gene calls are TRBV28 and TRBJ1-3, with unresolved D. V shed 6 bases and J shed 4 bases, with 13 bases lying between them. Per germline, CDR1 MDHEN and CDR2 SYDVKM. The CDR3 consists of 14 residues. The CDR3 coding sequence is TGTGCCAGCAGCCCCGGCAGAGGGGGAAACACCATATATTTT. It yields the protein CASSPGRGGNTIYF.

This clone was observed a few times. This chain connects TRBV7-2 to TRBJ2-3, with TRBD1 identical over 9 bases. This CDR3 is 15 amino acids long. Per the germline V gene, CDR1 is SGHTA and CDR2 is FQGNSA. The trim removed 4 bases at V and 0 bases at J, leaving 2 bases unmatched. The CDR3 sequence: CASSSGQGSTDTQYF. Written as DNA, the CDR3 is TGTGCCAGCAGCTCGGGACAGGGTAGCACAGATACGCAGTATTTT.

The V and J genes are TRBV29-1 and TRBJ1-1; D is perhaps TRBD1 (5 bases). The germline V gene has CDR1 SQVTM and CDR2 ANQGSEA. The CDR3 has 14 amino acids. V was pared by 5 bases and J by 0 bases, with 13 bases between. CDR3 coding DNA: TGCAGCGTTACCCGTGGGGGGGTGAACACTGAAGCTTTCTTT. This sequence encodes CSVTRGGVNTEAFF.

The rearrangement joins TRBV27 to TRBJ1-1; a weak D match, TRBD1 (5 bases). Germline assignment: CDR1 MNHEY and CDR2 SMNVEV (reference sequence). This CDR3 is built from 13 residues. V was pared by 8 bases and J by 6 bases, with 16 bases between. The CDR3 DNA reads TGTGCCAGCGGTTGGACAAAGGAGTCTGAAGCTTTCTTT. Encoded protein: CASGWTKESEAFF.

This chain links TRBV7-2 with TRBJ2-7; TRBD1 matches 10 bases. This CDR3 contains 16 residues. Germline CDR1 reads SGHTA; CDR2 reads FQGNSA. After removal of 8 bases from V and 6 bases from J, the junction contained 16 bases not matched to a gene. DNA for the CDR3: TGTGCCAGCGCCAGCAGGGACAGGGGACCACCCATCGAGCAGTACTTC. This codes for CASASRDRGPPIEQYF.

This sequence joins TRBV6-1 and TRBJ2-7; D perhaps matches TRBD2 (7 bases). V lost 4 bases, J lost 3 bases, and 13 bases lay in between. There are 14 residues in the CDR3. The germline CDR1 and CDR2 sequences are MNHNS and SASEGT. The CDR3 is CASSGGGQGYEQYF. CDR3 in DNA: TGTGCCAGCAGTGGGGGGGGGCAAGGCTACGAGCAGTACTTC.

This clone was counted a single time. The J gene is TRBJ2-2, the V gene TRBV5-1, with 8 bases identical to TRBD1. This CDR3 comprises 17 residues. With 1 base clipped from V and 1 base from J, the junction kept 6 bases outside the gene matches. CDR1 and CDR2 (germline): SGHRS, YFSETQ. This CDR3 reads CASSLSVGTGNTGELFF. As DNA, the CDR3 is TGCGCCAGCAGCTTGTCTGTCGGGACAGGGAACACCGGGGAGCTGTTTTTT.

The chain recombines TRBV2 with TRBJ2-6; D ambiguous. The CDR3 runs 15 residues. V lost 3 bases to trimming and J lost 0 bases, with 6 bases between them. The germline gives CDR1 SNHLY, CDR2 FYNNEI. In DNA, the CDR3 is TGTGCCAGCAGTGATCAGGACTCTGGGGCCAACGTCCTGACTTTC. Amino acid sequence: CASSDQDSGANVLTF.

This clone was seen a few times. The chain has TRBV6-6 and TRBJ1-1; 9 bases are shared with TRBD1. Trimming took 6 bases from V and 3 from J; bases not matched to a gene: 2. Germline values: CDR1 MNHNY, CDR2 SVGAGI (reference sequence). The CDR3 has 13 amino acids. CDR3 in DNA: TGTGCCAGCAGGGGACAGGGAGACACTGAAGCTTTCTTT. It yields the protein CASRGQGDTEAFF.

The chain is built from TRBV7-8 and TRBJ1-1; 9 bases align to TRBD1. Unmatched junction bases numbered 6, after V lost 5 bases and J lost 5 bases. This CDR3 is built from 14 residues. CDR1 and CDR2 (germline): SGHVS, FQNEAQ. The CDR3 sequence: CASSPQTGGTEAFF. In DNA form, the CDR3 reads TGTGCCAGCAGCCCCCAGACAGGGGGTACTGAAGCTTTCTTT.